This T cell receptor (beta chain) is drawn from a study of CD8+ T cells in alopecia areata. On the study more broadly: Those patients who were treated received oral tofacitinib, which was given at 5 to 10 mg twice daily for moderate-to-severe alopecia areata.

The treatment here: oral pan-JAK inhibitor, 5-10 mg twice daily. Samples from alopecia areata patients were lesional scalp punch biopsies and peripheral blood. As the sequencing template, cDNA was produced by extracting RNA and reverse transcribing it. Profiled with immunoSEQ multiplex PCR; TCRdb holds only in-frame clones, not every one. The table lists 85,000 to 95,000 clones, just over 70% of them singletons. The CDR3 extends over 15 amino acids. Germline assignment: CDR1 MNHEY and CDR2 SVGAGI. V was clipped by 2 bases and J by 2 bases, with 13 bases between them. The chain carries TRBV6-5 and TRBJ2-7; either TRBD1 or TRBD2 may supply D (6 bases each). The sample in question was CD8+ T cells sorted from blood, obtained at roughly week 45, from a patient treated with tofacitinib. The source of this sequence is a human donor with alopecia areata. The DNA for the CDR3 is TGTGCCAGCAGTTACATGGGGGGCGACCCCTACGAGCAGTACTTC. This translates into CASSYMGGDPYEQYF.